The 8 T cell receptor beta chains listed next were all sequenced from one sample in a study of blood T cell repertoires in COVID-19. Method: immunoSEQ multiplex PCR; TCRdb's copy keeps in-frame clones and lacks some. The sample lists over 75,000 clones, about 80% occurring once. The material sequenced was peripheral blood. The receptors derive from a man between 70 and 80 years old with acute or convalescent COVID-19.

This chain uses TRBV6-5 with TRBJ2-1; 7 bases are a match to TRBD1. The CDR3 has 13 residues. Germline CDR1 and CDR2: MNHEY and SVGAGI. V lost 6 bases, J lost 7 bases, and 6 bases stayed unmatched. The CDR3 region is CASRQGWVNEQFF. The CDR3 DNA follows: TGTGCCAGCAGACAGGGGTGGGTAAATGAGCAGTTCTTC.

This chain uses TRBV28 with TRBJ1-2; tentative D call: TRBD1 (6 bases). CDR3 size: 14 residues. V lost 7 bases and J lost 6, with 18 bases in between. Per the germline V gene, CDR1 is MDHEN and CDR2 is SYDVKM. CDR3 region: CASISTGKYHGYTF. The CDR3 DNA reads as TGTGCCAGCATCTCCACAGGGAAGTATCATGGCTACACCTTC.

The chain is built from TRBV18 and TRBJ2-2; 15 bases map to TRBD2. CDR3 length: 19 amino acids. Per germline, CDR1 KGHSH and CDR2 LQKENI. J gave up 2 bases and V 4 bases, and 8 bases lay outside the gene matches. In DNA, the CDR3 is TGTGCCAGCTCACTCTTGGGACTAGCGGGAGGCCCTAACACCGGGGAGCTGTTTTTT. It codes for CASSLLGLAGGPNTGELFF.

V gene TRBV12-3 or TRBV12-4 combines with J gene TRBJ2-5, with 8 bases that match TRBD2. The CDR3 loop spans 13 amino acids. V shed 3 bases, J shed 5 bases, and the junction held 2 bases outside the gene matches. CDR3 amino acids: CASSFRGGETQYF. CDR3 DNA: TGTGCCAGCAGTTTTCGGGGGGGCGAGACCCAGTACTTC.

CDR3 DNA sequence: TGCAGCGTTGAATCCAGGGGGAATAACTATGGCTACACCTTC. This gives the protein CSVESRGNNYGYTF. The chain employs TRBV29-1 and TRBJ1-2, with TRBD1 matching 7 bases. Germline-derived CDR1 and CDR2 are SQVTM and ANQGSEA. The CDR3 has 14 residues. Losses at the gene ends were 2 bases for V and 1 base for J; bases not matched to a gene: 4.

This sequence joins TRBV24-1 and TRBJ2-5; TRBD2 aligns across 11 bases. Trimming took 3 bases from V and 5 from J; bases not matched to a gene: 4. The length of the CDR3 is 15 residues. Germline CDR1 KGHDR, CDR2 SFDVKD. Here the CDR3 reads CATSDPRTSGETQYF. The CDR3 region has the DNA TGTGCCACCAGTGATCCCCGGACTAGCGGGGAGACCCAGTACTTC.

Of note for this clone: Mismatch with germline at one junction end may stem from a read error. The chain has TRBV20-1 and TRBJ1-2, with D perhaps TRBD1 (6 bases). Germline lookup yields CDR1 DFQATT and CDR2 SNEGSKA (reference sequence). CDR3 size: 11 residues. CDR3 bases: TGCAGTGCTAGAGTCGTACAGGGACGGTTCTTC. This encodes CSARVVQGRFF.

The rearrangement uses TRBV24-1 and TRBJ1-5; 8 bases line up with TRBD1. Germline V CDR1 and CDR2: KGHDR, SFDVKD. The CDR3 extends over 18 amino acids. Losses at the gene ends were 7 bases for V and 0 bases for J; bases not matched to a gene: 13. This chain's CDR3 is CATSGAIGTGDSNQPQHF. DNA for the CDR3: TGTGCCACCAGCGGGGCGATTGGGACAGGCGATAGCAATCAGCCCCAGCATTTT.